The following is a TCR beta chain sequence with its context. This sample was taken from a study of control samples from healthy donors and cancer patients. This table comes from immunoSEQ multiplex PCR, and its TCRdb copy is limited to in-frame clones, with some not included. The repertoire holds approximately 100,000 clones, just over 85% seen once, with 13% to 15% in the top ten. This TCR was recovered from a man in his thirties or forties in good health. Sequencing input: blood.

The CDR3 spells CASRPLLVRARYEQYF. In DNA form, the CDR3 reads TGTGCCAGCAGACCTCTCTTAGTTAGGGCGCGGTACGAGCAGTACTTC. V gene TRBV27 combines with J gene TRBJ2-7; D remains ambiguous. The V end was cut by 6 bases, the J end by 4 bases, with 22 bases between. Germline lookup yields CDR1 MNHEY and CDR2 SMNVEV (reference sequence). The CDR3 spans 16 residues.